What follows is one T cell receptor (beta chain) and its context. This sample was included in a study of blood T cells in healthy people across ages. Using a J-beta primer mix together with a sample-barcoded 5' primer, a second PCR was run for roughly 6 to 11 cycles. TCRdb re-analysed the 5' RACE reads in MiXCR, keeping a single row per CDR3 protein. The data contain about 1.6 million distinct CDR3 sequences, roughly 30% of them singletons. CDR3 length: 16 amino acids. Looked up from germline, CDR1 is MNHEY and CDR2 is SMNVEV (reference sequence). J lost 7 bases, V lost 3 bases, and 8 bases had no gene match.

Sequencing was carried out using blood. The chain uses TRBV27 and TRBJ2-1; 11 nucleotides agree with TRBD2. The receptor was isolated from a woman in her twenties or thirties in good health. Here the CDR3 DNA reads TGTGCCAGCAGTTTCGCCTGGACTAGCGGGCTAAATGAGCAGTTCTTC. Protein product: CASSFAWTSGLNEQFF.